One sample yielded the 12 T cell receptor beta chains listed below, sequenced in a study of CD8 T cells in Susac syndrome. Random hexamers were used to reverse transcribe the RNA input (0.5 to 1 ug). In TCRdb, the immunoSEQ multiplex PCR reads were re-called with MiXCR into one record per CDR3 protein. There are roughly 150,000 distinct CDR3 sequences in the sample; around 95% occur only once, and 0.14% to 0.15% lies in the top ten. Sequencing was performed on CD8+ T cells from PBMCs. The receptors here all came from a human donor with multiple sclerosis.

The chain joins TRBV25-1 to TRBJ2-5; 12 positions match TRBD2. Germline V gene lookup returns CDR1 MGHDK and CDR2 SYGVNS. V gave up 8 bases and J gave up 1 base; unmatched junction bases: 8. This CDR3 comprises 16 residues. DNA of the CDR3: TGTGCCAGCGGCCTGACTAGCGGGGGACTCCAAGAGACCCAGTACTTC. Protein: CASGLTSGGLQETQYF.

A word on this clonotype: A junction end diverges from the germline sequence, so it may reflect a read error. The DNA of the CDR3 is TGTGCCAGCAGGGAAGCGACAGGCGCTTCTGAAGCTTTCTTT. Amino acid sequence: CASREATGASEAFF. The chain couples TRBV2 to TRBJ1-1; D possibly corresponds to TRBD1 (6 bases). This CDR3 region has 14 residues. Germline CDR1 reads SNHLY; CDR2 reads FYNNEI.

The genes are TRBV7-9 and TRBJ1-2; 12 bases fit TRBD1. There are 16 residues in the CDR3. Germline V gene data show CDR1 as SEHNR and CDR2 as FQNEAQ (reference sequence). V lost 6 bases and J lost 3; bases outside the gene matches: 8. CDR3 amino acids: CASSRTGTGGHYGYTF. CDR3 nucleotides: TGTGCCAGCAGTCGCACCGGGACAGGGGGCCACTATGGCTACACCTTC.

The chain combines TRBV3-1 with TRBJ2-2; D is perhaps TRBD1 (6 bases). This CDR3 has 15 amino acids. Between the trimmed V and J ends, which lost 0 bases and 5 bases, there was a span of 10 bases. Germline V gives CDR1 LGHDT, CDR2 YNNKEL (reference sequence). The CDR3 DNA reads TGTGCCAGCAGCCAAGAGGGGGCTGGGACCGGGGAGCTGTTTTTT. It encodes CASSQEGAGTGELFF.

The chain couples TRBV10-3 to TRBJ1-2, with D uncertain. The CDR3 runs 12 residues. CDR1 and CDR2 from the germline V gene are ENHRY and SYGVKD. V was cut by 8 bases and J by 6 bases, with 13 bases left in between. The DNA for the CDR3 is TGTGCCATCGGAACAGCGTTTGATGGCTACACCTTC. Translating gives CAIGTAFDGYTF.

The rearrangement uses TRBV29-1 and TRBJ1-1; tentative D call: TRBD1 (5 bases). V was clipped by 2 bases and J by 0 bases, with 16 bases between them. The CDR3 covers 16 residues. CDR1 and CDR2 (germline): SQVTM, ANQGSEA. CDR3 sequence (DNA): TGCAGCGTTGAATCCCCCCCTACAGGTATGAACACTGAAGCTTTCTTT. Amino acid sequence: CSVESPPTGMNTEAFF.

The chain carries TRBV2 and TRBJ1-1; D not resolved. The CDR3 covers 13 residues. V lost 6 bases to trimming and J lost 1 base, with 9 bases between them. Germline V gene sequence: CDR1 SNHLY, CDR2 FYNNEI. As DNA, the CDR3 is TGTGCCAGCAGACCTTGGGGGAACACTGAAGCTTTCTTT. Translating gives CASRPWGNTEAFF.

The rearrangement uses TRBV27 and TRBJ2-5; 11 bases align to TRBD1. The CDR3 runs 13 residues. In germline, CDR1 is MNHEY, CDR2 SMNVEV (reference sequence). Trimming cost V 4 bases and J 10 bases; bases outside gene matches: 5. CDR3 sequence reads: CASSSGQGGDQYF. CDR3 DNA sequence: TGTGCCAGCAGTTCGGGACAGGGGGGCGACCAGTACTTC.

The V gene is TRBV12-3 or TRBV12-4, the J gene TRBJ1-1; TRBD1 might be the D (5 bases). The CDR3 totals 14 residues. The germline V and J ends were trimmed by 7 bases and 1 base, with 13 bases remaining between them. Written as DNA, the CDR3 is TGTGCCAGCACCATGACAGATTGGAACACTGAAGCTTTCTTT. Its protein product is CASTMTDWNTEAFF.

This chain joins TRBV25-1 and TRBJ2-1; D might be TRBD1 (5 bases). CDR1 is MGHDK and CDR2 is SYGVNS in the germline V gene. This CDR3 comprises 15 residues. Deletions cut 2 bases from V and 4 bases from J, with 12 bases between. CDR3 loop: CASSEEGAGYNEQFF. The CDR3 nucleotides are TGTGCCAGCAGTGAAGAAGGGGCAGGGTACAATGAGCAGTTCTTC.

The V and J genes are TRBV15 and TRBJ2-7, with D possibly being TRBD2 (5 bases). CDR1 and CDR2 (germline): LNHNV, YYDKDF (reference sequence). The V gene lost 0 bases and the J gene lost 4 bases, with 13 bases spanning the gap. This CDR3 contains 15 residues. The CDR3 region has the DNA TGTGCCACCAGCAGAGAACGGGATCGCTCTTACGAGCAGTACTTC. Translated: CATSRERDRSYEQYF.

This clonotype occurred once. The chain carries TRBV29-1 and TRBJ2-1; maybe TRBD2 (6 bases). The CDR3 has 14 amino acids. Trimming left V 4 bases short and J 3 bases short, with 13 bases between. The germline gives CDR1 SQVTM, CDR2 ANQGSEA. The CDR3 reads CSVGEAGIYNEQFF. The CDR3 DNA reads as TGCAGCGTTGGGGAGGCAGGGATCTACAATGAGCAGTTCTTC.